Below, 19 T cell receptor beta chains from the same sample are listed, as sequenced in a study of Ad26.COV2.S vaccination and SARS-CoV-2 variants. Some clones are missing from TCRdb's copy, which holds only in-frame ones; the method was immunoSEQ multiplex PCR. The sample lists 250,000 or so clones; roughly 87% were seen once. Treatment specified: about 20 received Ad26.COV2.S at low or high dose, single or two shots; roughly 5 received placebo; per-sample allocation not given. Following the first vaccine or placebo injection, samples were taken on day 63. The source material was peripheral blood, sampled in a trial of Ad26.COV2.S vaccine versus placebo. The receptors were gathered from a person aged 18 to 65 who received the Ad26.COV2.S COVID-19 vaccine or a placebo.

J is TRBJ2-7 and V is TRBV3-1 (or the pseudogene TRBV3-2); TRBD1 matches at 11 bases. Trimming removed 3 bases from V and 6 bases from J; junction bases left unmatched: 13. The germline V gene encodes CDR1 LGHDT and CDR2 YNNKEL (reference sequence). This CDR3 has 17 residues. Written as DNA, the CDR3 is TGTGCCAGCAGCCAGGGGGACAGGGGGACTAGGCAAGGCGAGCAGTACTTC. Translated: CASSQGDRGTRQGEQYF.

This clone was counted a few times. The gene calls are TRBV14 and TRBJ1-2, with 7 bases fitting TRBD1. This CDR3 has 15 residues. J was trimmed by 3 bases and V by 0 bases; bases with no gene match: 4. The germline V gene has CDR1 SGHDN and CDR2 FVKESK. CDR3 coding DNA: TGTGCCAGCAGCCAAGAACAGGGGCGGTACTATGGCTACACCTTC. Translated, it gives CASSQEQGRYYGYTF.

This rearrangement joins TRBV14 to TRBJ2-3; D is tentatively TRBD1 or TRBD2 (5 bases each). The CDR3 loop spans 13 amino acids. Germline loops: CDR1 SGHDN, CDR2 FVKESK. V lost 2 bases and J lost 5, with 8 bases in between. Here the CDR3 reads CASSQNGGDTQYF. In DNA, the CDR3 is TGTGCCAGCAGCCAAAATGGGGGAGATACGCAGTATTTT.

The CDR3 nucleotides are TGTGCCAGCAGCTTAGTTTCCGGCGTTAATGAAAAACTGTTTTTT. Its translation: CASSLVSGVNEKLFF. The chain uses TRBV7-2 and TRBJ1-4; D remains unclear. The CDR3 totals 15 residues. Germline CDR1 SGHTA, CDR2 FQGNSA. The V end lost 1 base, the J end lost 4 bases, and 10 bases lay between the germline ends.

V usage is TRBV21-1 and J usage is TRBJ2-2; no DNA check was done on the table's D call, TRBD1. TRBV21-1 is an annotated pseudogene. CDR3 size: 18 residues. This chain's CDR3 is CASSPEAPGGLNTGELFF. The CDR3 nucleotides read TGTGCTAGCAGCCCCGAGGCCCCAGGGGGCCTAAACACCGGGGAGCTGTTTTTT.

This clone was recorded a few times. The J gene is TRBJ1-1, the V gene TRBV7-2, with D possibly being TRBD1 (5 bases). CDR3 size: 14 residues. The ends were cut back, 5 bases at V and 11 bases at J, with 21 bases in the middle. Germline CDR1 reads SGHTA; CDR2 reads FQGNSA. CDR3 loop: CASSPGGPIRGAFF. CDR3 coding DNA: TGTGCCAGCAGCCCGGGGGGTCCTATTCGTGGTGCTTTCTTT.

This clone has only one observation. The chain employs TRBV5-6 and TRBJ2-5, with no clear D. The CDR3 runs 15 residues. The V gene lost 1 base and the J gene lost 0 bases, with 10 bases spanning the gap. Germline V CDR1 and CDR2: SGHDT, YYEEEE. Here the CDR3 reads CASSLISYYQETQYF. The CDR3 DNA follows: TGTGCCAGCAGCTTGATTAGCTACTACCAAGAGACCCAGTACTTC.

V gene TRBV10-2 combines with J gene TRBJ2-7; D perhaps matches TRBD1 (6 bases). CDR1 is WSHSY and CDR2 is SAAADI in the germline V gene. Trimming removed 4 bases at V and 6 bases at J, with 13 bases between. The CDR3 has 13 residues. This CDR3 is CASSVDRLREQYV. CDR3 nucleotides: TGCGCCAGCAGTGTTGACAGGCTGCGCGAGCAGTACGTC.

V and J are TRBV10-3 and TRBJ1-4, with a weak D call TRBD1 (5 bases). Trimming left V 0 bases short and J 1 base short, with 6 bases between. The germline gives CDR1 ENHRY, CDR2 SYGVKD. The CDR3 has 15 residues. The CDR3 reads CAISESGGTNEKLFF. The CDR3 DNA is TGTGCCATCAGTGAGTCCGGGGGAACTAATGAAAAACTGTTTTTT.

The chain carries TRBV7-2 and TRBJ2-2; D is perhaps TRBD2 (5 bases). The V gene lost 6 bases and the J gene lost 1 base, with 9 bases spanning the gap. The CDR3 is made up of 14 amino acids. Germline lookup yields CDR1 SGHTA and CDR2 FQGNSA. CDR3 sequence (DNA): TGTGCCAGCAGGGCGGCGGGGAACACCGGGGAGCTGTTTTTT. It codes for CASRAAGNTGELFF.

This chain uses TRBV6-5 with TRBJ1-1; a possible D gene is TRBD1 (5 bases). The V end was cut by 6 bases, the J end by 2 bases, with 10 bases between. CDR3 length: 13 amino acids. Germline CDR1 is MNHEY and CDR2 is SVGAGI. CDR3 bases: TGTGCCAGCAGACGTACAGGTAACACTGAAGCTTTCTTT. This encodes CASRRTGNTEAFF.

J is TRBJ2-2 and V is TRBV3-1 (or the pseudogene TRBV3-2); D not certain. Per germline, CDR1 LGHDT and CDR2 YNNKEL (reference sequence). CDR3 size: 12 residues. Trimming pared 2 bases from V and 8 bases from J, leaving 6 bases between. This CDR3 is CASSQPAGELFF. The CDR3, as DNA: TGTGCCAGCAGCCAACCCGCTGGGGAGCTGTTTTTT.

V and J are TRBV12-5 and TRBJ2-2; 9 bases are a match to TRBD2. The CDR3 is made up of 18 amino acids. V dropped 7 bases and J dropped 5; count of bases not matched to a gene: 17. Germline values: CDR1 LGHNT, CDR2 FRNRAP. CDR3 amino acids: CASATRAGGAWGTGELFF. In DNA form, the CDR3 reads TGTGCTAGTGCCACTCGAGCGGGGGGAGCCTGGGGAACCGGGGAGCTGTTTTTT.

This clone occurred once. The chain links TRBV6-4 to TRBJ2-7, with D uncertain. Germline loops: CDR1 MRHNA, CDR2 SNTAGT. The CDR3 totals 13 residues. V was pared by 0 bases and J by 7 bases, with 10 bases between. CDR3 region: CASSDSLSGEQYF. The CDR3 nucleotides read TGTGCCAGCAGTGACTCGCTATCCGGGGAGCAGTACTTC.

This rearrangement joins TRBV2 to TRBJ2-5; D not resolved. Germline V gene lookup returns CDR1 SNHLY and CDR2 FYNNEI. The V end lost 2 bases, the J end lost 5 bases, and 12 bases lay between the germline ends. This CDR3 is 14 amino acids long. The CDR3: CASSENRVAETQYF. CDR3 DNA sequence: TGTGCCAGCAGTGAAAACCGGGTAGCTGAGACCCAGTACTTC.

This clone was seen only a few times. The chain carries TRBV6-2 or TRBV6-3 and TRBJ1-1; the D is unclear. Trimming pared 4 bases from V and 4 bases from J, leaving 19 bases between. The CDR3 consists of 16 residues. CDR1 is MNHEY, CDR2 SVGEGT, per germline. The DNA of the CDR3 is TGTGCCAGCAGTTCCCGATGGAGTGGGCGTCCCACTGAAGCTTTCTTT. This sequence encodes CASSSRWSGRPTEAFF.

Here the CDR3 DNA reads TGTGCCTGGACGGCGGACGTTTACAATGAGCAGTTCTTC. As protein: CAWTADVYNEQFF. This chain uses TRBV30 with TRBJ2-1, with D unresolved. CDR1 GTSNPN and CDR2 SVGIG come from the germline V gene (reference sequence). Trimming took 4 bases from V and 4 from J, leaving 11 bases between them. The CDR3 consists of 13 residues.

The chain combines TRBV29-1 with TRBJ2-5; D ambiguous. Germline CDR1 SQVTM, CDR2 ANQGSEA. Trimming removed 4 bases from V and 2 bases from J, with 11 bases in between. CDR3 length: 13 residues. This CDR3 reads CSVVGGVQETQYF. The CDR3 DNA reads TGCAGCGTTGTGGGTGGAGTTCAAGAGACCCAGTACTTC.

This sequence joins TRBV5-5 and TRBJ2-7, with D maybe TRBD1 (5 bases). CDR1 and CDR2 (germline): SGHKS, YYEKEE (reference sequence). The CDR3 spans 14 residues. Trimming left V 0 bases short and J 3 bases short, with 10 bases between. The CDR3 reads CASSLGGQGYEQYV. CDR3 sequence (DNA): TGTGCCAGCAGCTTGGGTGGCCAGGGCTACGAGCAGTACGTC.